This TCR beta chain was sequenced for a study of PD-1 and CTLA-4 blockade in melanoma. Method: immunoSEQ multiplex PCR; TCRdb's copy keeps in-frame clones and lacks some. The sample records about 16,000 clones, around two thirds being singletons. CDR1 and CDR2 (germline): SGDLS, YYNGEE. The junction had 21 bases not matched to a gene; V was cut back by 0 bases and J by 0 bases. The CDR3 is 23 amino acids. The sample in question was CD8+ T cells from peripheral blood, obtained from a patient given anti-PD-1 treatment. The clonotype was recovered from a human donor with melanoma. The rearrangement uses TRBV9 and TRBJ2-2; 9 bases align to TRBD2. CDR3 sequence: CASSVDLTGKKLAGVTNTGELFF. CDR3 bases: TGTGCCAGCAGCGTAGATCTCACAGGGAAGAAGTTAGCGGGAGTGACGAACACCGGGGAGCTGTTTTTT.